One sample yielded the 30 T cell receptor beta chains listed below, sequenced in a study of memory CD4+ T cells and cytomegalovirus serostatus. Clones were sequenced by immunoSEQ multiplex PCR, and TCRdb holds only the in-frame ones, with some missing. This repertoire shows 55,000 to 65,000 clones, 82% found once; its top ten account for around 0.38%. The sort gate was single viable CD3+CD4+CD8-CD45RO+ cells for memory CD4+ T cells. The sequenced sample consisted of memory CD4+ T cells from blood. These receptors were obtained from an adult in good health and CMV-seronegative.

This clone has a handful of counts. V is TRBV5-6 and J is TRBJ2-3, with D hard to call. CDR1 and CDR2 (germline): SGHDT, YYEEEE. CDR3 length: 13 amino acids. V dropped 4 bases and J dropped 6 bases, with 12 bases sitting between them. CDR3 sequence: CASSDLLEDTQYF. CDR3 in DNA: TGTGCCAGCAGCGACCTCCTAGAGGATACGCAGTATTTT.

The chain couples TRBV2 to TRBJ2-5, with D tentatively TRBD1 (6 bases). Germline assignment: CDR1 SNHLY and CDR2 FYNNEI. CDR3 size: 18 residues. V shed 5 bases and J shed 4 bases, with 26 bases lying between them. The CDR3 DNA reads TGTGCCAGCAGTTCACAATCAACAGCGACGGGACATCGAGAGACCCAGTACTTC. Residues: CASSSQSTATGHRETQYF.

The rearrangement uses TRBV5-1 and TRBJ2-5, with 8 bases aligning to TRBD1. Germline CDR1 and CDR2: SGHRS and YFSETQ. V shed 4 bases, J shed 1 base, and the junction held 3 bases outside the gene matches. The CDR3 consists of 14 residues. CDR3: CASSQGTGQETQYF. CDR3 sequence (DNA): TGCGCCAGCAGCCAGGGGACAGGCCAAGAGACCCAGTACTTC.

This clone was counted between two and nine times. Other nucleotide sequences from this sample produce the same CDR3. The chain recombines TRBV4-1 with TRBJ2-5; no definite D call. V lost 4 bases and J 5 bases, leaving 11 bases between the germline ends. The CDR3 is 13 residues long. Germline loops: CDR1 MGHRA, CDR2 YSYEKL. The CDR3 DNA sequence: TGCGCCAGCAGCCGCTTGGTTGGGGAGACCCAGTACTTC. Protein product: CASSRLVGETQYF.

This clone was seen only once. The chain is built from TRBV5-5 and TRBJ1-1; no clear D. V lost 1 base to trimming and J lost 2 bases, with 6 bases between them. The length of the CDR3 is 13 residues. Per germline, CDR1 SGHKS and CDR2 YYEKEE (reference sequence). The CDR3 loop reads CASSLSLNTEAFF. The CDR3, as DNA: TGTGCCAGCAGCTTGAGTCTTAACACTGAAGCTTTCTTT.

This clone turned up a few times. This sequence joins TRBV28 and TRBJ2-4; TRBD1 is a possible D gene (7 bases). CDR1 is MDHEN and CDR2 is SYDVKM in the germline V gene. The CDR3 consists of 11 residues. V gave up 3 bases and J gave up 13 bases, with 10 bases separating them. CDR3 sequence reads: CASSFAGQQYF. CDR3 sequence (DNA): TGTGCCAGCAGTTTCGCGGGACAGCAGTACTTC.

The chain combines TRBV19 with TRBJ2-2, with a tentative D call TRBD2 (6 bases). The germline V and J ends were trimmed by 3 bases and 4 bases, with 15 bases remaining between them. The CDR3 has 16 amino acids. Germline CDR1 and CDR2: LNHDA and SQIVND (reference sequence). The CDR3 DNA follows: TGTGCCAGTAGTATGAGTGCGGGGAAGAGCACCGGGGAGCTGTTTTTT. Protein: CASSMSAGKSTGELFF.

The DNA for the CDR3 is TGTGCCAGCAGCTTAGCGGGGGGGTCGGGGCGCGAGACCCAGTACTTC. Protein product: CASSLAGGSGRETQYF. This sequence joins TRBV7-2 and TRBJ2-5; 7 bases are a match to TRBD2. The germline V gene encodes CDR1 SGHTA and CDR2 FQGNSA. V lost 0 bases, J lost 5 bases, and 9 bases stayed unmatched. The CDR3 extends over 16 amino acids.

This clone was detected only a few times. The junction departs from the called germline gene at one end, perhaps through a read error. V gene TRBV6-1 combines with J gene TRBJ2-3; D remains ambiguous. The CDR3 extends over 16 amino acids. From germline, CDR1 is MNHNS and CDR2 SASEGT. CDR3 amino acids: CASREGRSGSTDTQYF. The CDR3 nucleotides read TGTGCCAGCAGGGAAGGGCGCAGTGGGAGCACAGATACGCAGTATTTT.

V and J are TRBV4-3 and TRBJ1-6; D gene ambiguous. This CDR3 is built from 12 residues. Germline V lookup: CDR1 LGHNA, CDR2 YSLEER. V shed 4 bases and J shed 7 bases, with 5 bases lying between them. The CDR3 DNA follows: TGCGCCAGCAGCCTGTTGAATTCACCCCTCCACTTT. Amino acids: CASSLLNSPLHF.

V gene TRBV28 combines with J gene TRBJ1-5; no clear D. The CDR3 is made up of 12 amino acids. Per the germline V gene, CDR1 is MDHEN and CDR2 is SYDVKM. Trimming left V 4 bases short and J 12 bases short, with 13 bases between. For the CDR3, the DNA is TGTGCCAGCAGTTGGACTGTAGAGAACCAGCATTTT. Translating it yields CASSWTVENQHF.

The CDR3 sequence: CASSSTGSGEQYF. The CDR3 coding sequence is TGCGCCAGCAGCTCGACAGGGTCTGGGGAGCAGTACTTC. V gene TRBV5-1 combines with J gene TRBJ2-7; 7 bases are a match to TRBD1. With 3 bases clipped from V and 7 bases from J, the junction kept 7 bases outside the gene matches. CDR1 is SGHRS and CDR2 is YFSETQ in the germline V gene. CDR3 size: 13 residues.

The J gene is TRBJ1-5, the V gene TRBV7-2; D may be TRBD1 (6 bases). The CDR3 extends over 12 amino acids. V was pared by 5 bases and J by 10 bases, with 12 bases between. Germline V lookup: CDR1 SGHTA, CDR2 FQGNSA. CDR3 region: CASSDIRGPQHF. The CDR3 DNA sequence: TGTGCCAGCAGCGACATCAGGGGTCCCCAGCATTTT.

V is TRBV27 and J is TRBJ1-2; no clear D gene. The CDR3 consists of 13 residues. Germline V lookup: CDR1 MNHEY, CDR2 SMNVEV (reference sequence). V lost 2 bases and J lost 4, with 8 bases in between. CDR3 DNA: TGTGCCAGCAGTTTAAACGGTCTCTATGGCTACACCTTC. This translates into CASSLNGLYGYTF.

The chain combines TRBV6-5 with TRBJ2-7; 8 bases agree with TRBD1. This CDR3 contains 15 residues. The V gene's germline CDR1 is MNHEY and CDR2 SVGAGI. J gave up 6 bases and V 2 bases, and 9 bases lay outside the gene matches. CDR3 in DNA: TGTGCCAGCAGTTACACTGCAGGGGGCTGGGGCGAGCAGTACTTC. Protein sequence: CASSYTAGGWGEQYF.

V and J are TRBV5-8 and TRBJ1-6, with 7 bases matching TRBD1. CDR3 size: 15 residues. Looked up from germline, CDR1 is SGHTS and CDR2 is YDEGEE. V lost 3 bases to trimming and J lost 11 bases; unmatched junction nucleotides: 11. This CDR3 reads CASSSPGQHIPPLHF. DNA of the CDR3: TGTGCCAGCAGCTCCCCGGGACAGCACATCCCACCCCTCCACTTT.

The V and J genes are TRBV30 and TRBJ2-7; maybe TRBD1 (8 bases). Germline assignment: CDR1 GTSNPN and CDR2 SVGIG (reference sequence). This CDR3 is built from 13 residues. The ends were cut back, 5 bases at V and 5 bases at J, with 16 bases in the middle. For the CDR3, the DNA is TGTGCCTGGGGGGGGGACAGGCGACACGAGCAGTACTTC. Its translation: CAWGGDRRHEQYF. Based on the CDR3 plus reference TRBV30 and TRBJ2-7, the full variable domain is SQTIHQWPATLVQPVGSPLSLECTVEGTSNPNLYWYRQAAGRGLQLLFYSVGIGQISSEVPQNLSASRPQDRQFILSSKKLLLSDSGFYLCAWGGDRRHEQYFGPGTRLTVT.

V usage is TRBV29-1 and J usage is TRBJ2-5; D is unresolved. Matching the DNA end better, TRBJ2-7 makes the J call doubtful. This CDR3 is 13 amino acids long. The V gene's germline CDR1 is SQVTM and CDR2 ANQGSEA. The DNA of the CDR3 is TGCAGCGTTGAACCTGACAACTCCTACGAGCAGTACTTC. Amino acids: CSVEPDNSYEQYF.

This chain links TRBV4-3 with TRBJ1-2; D possibly corresponds to TRBD1 (5 bases). Trimming took off 0 bases at V and 10 bases at J, with 15 bases between the two ends. The CDR3 sequence is 14 residues long. Per germline, CDR1 LGHNA and CDR2 YSLEER. The CDR3 reads CASSQDSQGEDYTF. The CDR3 region has the DNA TGCGCCAGCAGCCAAGATAGCCAGGGAGAGGACTACACCTTC.

The chain links TRBV18 to TRBJ1-3; the D gene is possibly TRBD1 (6 bases). Germline-derived CDR1 and CDR2 are KGHSH and LQKENI. The CDR3 spans 14 residues. V was pared by 3 bases and J by 8 bases, with 14 bases between. This CDR3 reads CASSPSSGVYTIYF. For the CDR3, the DNA is TGTGCCAGCTCACCCTCGTCAGGGGTGTACACCATATATTTT.

The rearrangement uses TRBV27 and TRBJ1-2; weak D call: TRBD1 (5 bases). This CDR3 region has 14 residues. The germline CDR1 and CDR2 sequences are MNHEY and SMNVEV (reference sequence). The V and J ends lost 4 bases and 8 bases respectively, with 17 bases between them. CDR3 coding DNA: TGTGCCAGCAGTTCTCCGGCCAGGCGGGGCGGCTACACCTTC. It is translated as CASSSPARRGGYTF.

This clone was recorded a few times. The chain is built from TRBV19 and TRBJ1-5; TRBD1 matches 8 bases. Germline assignment: CDR1 LNHDA and CDR2 SQIVND (reference sequence). Germline trimming cut 5 bases from V and 2 bases from J; bases unmatched to any gene: 5. This CDR3 is built from 15 residues. Here the CDR3 reads CASSGQGFRNQPQHF. CDR3 bases: TGTGCCAGTAGTGGACAGGGCTTTCGCAATCAGCCCCAGCATTTT.

The chain carries TRBV7-2 and TRBJ2-3; D is undetermined. Germline values: CDR1 SGHTA, CDR2 FQGNSA. Trimming removed 4 bases from V and 4 bases from J, with 12 bases in between. This CDR3 contains 14 residues. CDR3 residues: CASSSLPVPDTQYF. In nucleotides, the CDR3 is TGTGCCAGCAGCTCCCTACCGGTGCCAGATACGCAGTATTTT.

V usage is TRBV6-5 and J usage is TRBJ1-5; D remains ambiguous. V gave up 5 bases and J gave up 11 bases, with 16 bases separating them. This CDR3 has 13 amino acids. The V gene's germline CDR1 is MNHEY and CDR2 SVGAGI. CDR3 region: CASSETLFSAQHF. In DNA form, the CDR3 reads TGTGCCAGCAGTGAGACGCTTTTCTCGGCCCAGCATTTT.

This sequence joins TRBV5-6 and TRBJ1-1; D might be TRBD1 (5 bases). Germline assignment: CDR1 SGHDT and CDR2 YYEEEE. This CDR3 region has 14 residues. V dropped 4 bases and J dropped 7 bases, with 17 bases sitting between them. The CDR3 DNA reads as TGTGCCAGCAGCCTATTTGGGGGGGATTATGAAGCTTTCTTT. Encoded protein: CASSLFGGDYEAFF.

The chain couples TRBV7-2 to TRBJ1-2, with 7 nucleotides matching TRBD1. Germline lookup yields CDR1 SGHTA and CDR2 FQGNSA. V dropped 4 bases and J dropped 2; count of bases not matched to a gene: 13. This CDR3 is built from 17 residues. The CDR3 loop is CASSSGTAKVGNYGYTF. The CDR3 bases are TGTGCCAGCAGCTCCGGGACAGCCAAAGTGGGGAACTATGGCTACACCTTC.

This rearrangement joins TRBV29-1 to TRBJ1-1; 9 bases fit TRBD1. Trimming at V came to 5 bases and at J to 6 bases, leaving 10 bases not matched to a gene. The germline gives CDR1 SQVTM, CDR2 ANQGSEA. The CDR3 is 14 residues long. CDR3 coding DNA: TGCAGCGTTCGTACAGGGGGCGGGATAGCTGAAGCTTTCTTT. Translation: CSVRTGGGIAEAFF.

This clone was recorded only once. The chain joins TRBV5-5 to TRBJ1-1, with D possibly TRBD1 on 6 matching bases. Trimming removed 0 bases at V and 7 bases at J, with 13 bases between. This CDR3 has 14 amino acids. The V gene's germline CDR1 is SGHKS and CDR2 YYEKEE (reference sequence). As DNA, the CDR3 is TGTGCCAGCAGCTTGGATACAGGGATTATTGAAGCTTTCTTT. Amino acids: CASSLDTGIIEAFF. The variable domain in full, with the rest retrieved from reference TRBV5-5 and TRBJ1-1, is DAGVTQSPTHLIKTRGQQVTLRCSPISGHKSVSWYQQVLGQGPQFIFQYYEKEERGRGNFPDRFSARQFPNYSSELNVNALLLGDSALYLCASSLDTGIIEAFFGQGTRLTVV.

The J gene is TRBJ2-1, the V gene TRBV18; TRBD1 matches at 7 bases. In germline, CDR1 is KGHSH, CDR2 LQKENI. The ends lost 0 bases at V and 7 bases at J; junction bases unmatched: 9. The CDR3 has 16 residues. For the CDR3, the DNA is TGTGCCAGCTCACCACCAGGGGGCGAATTTGGTAATGAGCAGTTCTTC. Translation gives CASSPPGGEFGNEQFF.

The gene calls are TRBV19 and TRBJ2-7; D may be TRBD1 (5 bases). The CDR3 is 15 residues long. Germline loops: CDR1 LNHDA, CDR2 SQIVND (reference sequence). V was trimmed by 5 bases and J by 0 bases, leaving 14 bases between them. CDR3 protein: CASSLPHRTSYEQYF. In DNA, the CDR3 is TGTGCCAGTAGTTTGCCTCACAGGACCTCCTACGAGCAGTACTTC.